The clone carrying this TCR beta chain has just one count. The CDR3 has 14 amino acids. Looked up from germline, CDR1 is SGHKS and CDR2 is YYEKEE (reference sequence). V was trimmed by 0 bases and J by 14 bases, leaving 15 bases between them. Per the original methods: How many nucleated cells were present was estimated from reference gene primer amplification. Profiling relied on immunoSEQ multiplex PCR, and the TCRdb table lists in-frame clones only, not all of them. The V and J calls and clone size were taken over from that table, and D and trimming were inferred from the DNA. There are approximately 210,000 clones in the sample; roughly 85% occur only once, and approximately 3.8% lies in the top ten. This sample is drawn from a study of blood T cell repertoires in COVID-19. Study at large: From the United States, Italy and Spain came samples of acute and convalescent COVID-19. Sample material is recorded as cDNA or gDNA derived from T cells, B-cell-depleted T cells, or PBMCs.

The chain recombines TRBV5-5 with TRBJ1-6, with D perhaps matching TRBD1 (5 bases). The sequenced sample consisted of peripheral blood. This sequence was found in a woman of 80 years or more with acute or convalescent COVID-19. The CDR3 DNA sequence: TGTGCCAGCAGCTTGGAAGGGGATACGGTAGCCCTCCACTTT. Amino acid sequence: CASSLEGDTVALHF.